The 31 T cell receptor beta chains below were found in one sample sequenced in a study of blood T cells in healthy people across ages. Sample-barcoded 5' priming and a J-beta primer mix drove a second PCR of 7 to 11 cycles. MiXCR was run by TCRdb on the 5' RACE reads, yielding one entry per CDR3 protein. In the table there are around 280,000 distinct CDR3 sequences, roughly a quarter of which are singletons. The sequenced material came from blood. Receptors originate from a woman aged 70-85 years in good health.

The CDR3: CSATDTANEKLFF. As DNA, the CDR3 is TGCAGTGCTACCGACACCGCTAATGAAAAACTGTTTTTT. The chain recombines TRBV20-1 with TRBJ1-4; D unclear. CDR1 is DFQATT, CDR2 SNEGSKA, per germline (reference sequence). Trimming pared 4 bases from V and 3 bases from J, leaving 9 bases between. The CDR3 covers 13 residues.

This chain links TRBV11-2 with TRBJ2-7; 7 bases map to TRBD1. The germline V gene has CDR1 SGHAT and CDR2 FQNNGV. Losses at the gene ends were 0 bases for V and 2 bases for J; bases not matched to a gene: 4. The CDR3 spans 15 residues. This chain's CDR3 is CASSLESQGAYEQYF. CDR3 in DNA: TGTGCCAGCAGCTTAGAGTCCCAGGGGGCCTACGAGCAGTACTTC.

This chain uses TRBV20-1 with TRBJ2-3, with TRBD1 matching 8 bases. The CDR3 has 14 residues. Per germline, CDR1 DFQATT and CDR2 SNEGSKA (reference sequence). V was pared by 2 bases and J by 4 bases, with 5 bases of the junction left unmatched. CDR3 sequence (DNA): TGCAGTGCTAGAACAGGGGGTGGCGCAGATACGCAGTATTTT. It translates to CSARTGGGADTQYF.

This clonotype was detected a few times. CDR3: CSAGGNYPTKNIQYF. For the CDR3, the DNA is TGCAGTGCTGGAGGAAACTATCCTACCAAAAACATTCAGTACTTC. The chain couples TRBV20-1 to TRBJ2-4; TRBD2 might be the D (5 bases). The length of the CDR3 is 15 residues. Germline V gene lookup returns CDR1 DFQATT and CDR2 SNEGSKA (reference sequence). V dropped 5 bases and J dropped 2 bases, with 16 bases sitting between them.

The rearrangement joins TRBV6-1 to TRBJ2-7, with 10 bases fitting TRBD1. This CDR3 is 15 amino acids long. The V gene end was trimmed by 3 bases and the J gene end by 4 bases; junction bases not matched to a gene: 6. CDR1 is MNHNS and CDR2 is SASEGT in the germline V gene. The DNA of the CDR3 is TGTGCCAGCAGTGACCGGGACAGGGGAGTTTACGAGCAGTACTTC. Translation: CASSDRDRGVYEQYF.

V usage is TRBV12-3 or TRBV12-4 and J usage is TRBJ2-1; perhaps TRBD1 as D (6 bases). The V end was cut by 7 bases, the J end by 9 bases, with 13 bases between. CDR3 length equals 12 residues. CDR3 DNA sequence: TGTGCCAGCATCGACCGAGGGGGTGAGCAGTTCTTC. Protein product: CASIDRGGEQFF.

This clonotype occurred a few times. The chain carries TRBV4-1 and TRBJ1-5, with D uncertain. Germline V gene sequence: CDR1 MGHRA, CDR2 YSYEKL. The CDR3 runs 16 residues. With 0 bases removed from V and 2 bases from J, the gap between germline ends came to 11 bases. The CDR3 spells CASSQEDRFGNQPQHF. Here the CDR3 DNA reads TGCGCCAGCAGCCAAGAAGATAGGTTCGGCAATCAGCCCCAGCATTTT.

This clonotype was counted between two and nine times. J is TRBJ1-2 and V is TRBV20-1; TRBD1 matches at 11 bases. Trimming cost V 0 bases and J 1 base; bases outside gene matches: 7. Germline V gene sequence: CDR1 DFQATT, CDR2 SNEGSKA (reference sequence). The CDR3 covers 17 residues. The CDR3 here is CSARDKGTGGFNYGYTF. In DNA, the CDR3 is TGCAGTGCTAGAGATAAGGGGACAGGGGGTTTTAACTATGGCTACACCTTC.

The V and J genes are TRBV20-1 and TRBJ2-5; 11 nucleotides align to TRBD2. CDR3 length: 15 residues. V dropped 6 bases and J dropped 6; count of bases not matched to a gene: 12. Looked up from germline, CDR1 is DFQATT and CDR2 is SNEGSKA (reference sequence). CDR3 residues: CSAETSGSWDKTQYF. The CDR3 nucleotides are TGCAGTGCCGAAACTAGCGGGAGTTGGGATAAGACCCAGTACTTC.

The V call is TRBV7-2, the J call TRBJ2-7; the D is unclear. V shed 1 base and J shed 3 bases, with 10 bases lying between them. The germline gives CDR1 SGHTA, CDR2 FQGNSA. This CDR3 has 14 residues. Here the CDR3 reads CASSLDAQLYEQYF. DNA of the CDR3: TGTGCCAGCAGCTTAGACGCACAGCTCTACGAGCAGTACTTC.

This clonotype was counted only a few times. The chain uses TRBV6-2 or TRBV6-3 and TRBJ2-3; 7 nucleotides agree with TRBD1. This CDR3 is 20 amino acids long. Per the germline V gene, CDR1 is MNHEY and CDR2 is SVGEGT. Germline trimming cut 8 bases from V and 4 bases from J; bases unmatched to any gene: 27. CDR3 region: CASDVRDRGAPLTRADTQYF. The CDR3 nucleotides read TGTGCCAGCGACGTGAGGGACAGAGGTGCTCCCTTAACACGGGCAGATACGCAGTATTTT.

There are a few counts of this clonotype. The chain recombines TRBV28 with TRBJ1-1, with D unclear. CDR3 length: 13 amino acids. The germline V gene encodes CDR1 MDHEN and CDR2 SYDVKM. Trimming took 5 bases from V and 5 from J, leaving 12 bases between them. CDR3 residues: CASSETRKTEAFF. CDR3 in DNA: TGTGCCAGCAGTGAGACACGGAAAACTGAAGCTTTCTTT.

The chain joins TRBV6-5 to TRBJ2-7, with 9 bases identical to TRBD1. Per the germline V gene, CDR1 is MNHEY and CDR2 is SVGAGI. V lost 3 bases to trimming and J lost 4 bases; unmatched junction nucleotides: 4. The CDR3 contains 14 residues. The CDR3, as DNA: TGTGCCAGCAGTTATGGGACAGGGCTATACGAGCAGTACTTC. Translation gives CASSYGTGLYEQYF.

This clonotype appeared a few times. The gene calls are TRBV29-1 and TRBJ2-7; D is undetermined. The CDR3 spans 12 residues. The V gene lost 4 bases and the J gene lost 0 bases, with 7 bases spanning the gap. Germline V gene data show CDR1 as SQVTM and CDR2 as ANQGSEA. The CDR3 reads CSVVAASYEQYF. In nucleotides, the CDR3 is TGCAGCGTTGTAGCAGCCTCCTACGAGCAGTACTTC.

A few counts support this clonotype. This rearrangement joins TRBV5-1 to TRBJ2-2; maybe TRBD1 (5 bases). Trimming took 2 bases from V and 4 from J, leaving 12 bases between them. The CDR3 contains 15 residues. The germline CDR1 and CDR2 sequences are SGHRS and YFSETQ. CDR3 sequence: CASSFGAEPTGELFF. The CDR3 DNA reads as TGCGCCAGCAGCTTTGGGGCCGAGCCCACCGGGGAGCTGTTTTTT.

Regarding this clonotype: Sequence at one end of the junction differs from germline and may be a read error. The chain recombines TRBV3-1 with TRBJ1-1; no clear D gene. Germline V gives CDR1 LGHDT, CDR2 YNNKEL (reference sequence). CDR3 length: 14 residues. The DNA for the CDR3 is TGTGCCAGCAGCCAAGATCCGGGGAGAACTGAGGCTTTCTTT. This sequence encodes CASSQDPGRTEAFF.

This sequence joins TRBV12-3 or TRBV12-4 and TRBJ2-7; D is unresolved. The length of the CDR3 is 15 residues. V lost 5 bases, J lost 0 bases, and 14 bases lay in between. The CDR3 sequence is CASSPRLGSSYEQYF. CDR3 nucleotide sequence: TGTGCCAGCAGTCCCCGCCTGGGTAGCTCCTACGAGCAGTACTTC.

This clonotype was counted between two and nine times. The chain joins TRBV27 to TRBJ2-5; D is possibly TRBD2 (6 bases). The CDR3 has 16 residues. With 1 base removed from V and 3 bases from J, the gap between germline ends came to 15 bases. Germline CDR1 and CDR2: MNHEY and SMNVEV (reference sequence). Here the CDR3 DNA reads TGTGCCAGCAGTTTATTCGGTCGGGGAGGCGAAGAGACCCAGTACTTC. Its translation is CASSLFGRGGEETQYF.

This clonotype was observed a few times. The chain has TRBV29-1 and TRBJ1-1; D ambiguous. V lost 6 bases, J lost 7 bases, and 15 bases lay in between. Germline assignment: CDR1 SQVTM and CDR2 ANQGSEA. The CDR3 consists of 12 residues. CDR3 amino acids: CSVRHASYEAFF. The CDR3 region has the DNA TGCAGCGTCAGGCACGCTTCCTATGAAGCTTTCTTT. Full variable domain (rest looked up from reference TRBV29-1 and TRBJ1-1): SAVISQKPSRDICQRGTSLTIQCQVDSQVTMMFWYRQQPGQSLTLIATANQGSEATYESGFVIDKFPISRPNLTFSTLTVSNMSPEDSSIYLCSVRHASYEAFFGQGTRLTVV.

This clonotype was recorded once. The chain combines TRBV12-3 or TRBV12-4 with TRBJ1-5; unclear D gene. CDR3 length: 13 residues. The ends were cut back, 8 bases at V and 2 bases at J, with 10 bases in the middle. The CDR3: CASGIGGNQPQHF. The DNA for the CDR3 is TGTGCCAGCGGGATTGGGGGCAATCAGCCCCAGCATTTT.

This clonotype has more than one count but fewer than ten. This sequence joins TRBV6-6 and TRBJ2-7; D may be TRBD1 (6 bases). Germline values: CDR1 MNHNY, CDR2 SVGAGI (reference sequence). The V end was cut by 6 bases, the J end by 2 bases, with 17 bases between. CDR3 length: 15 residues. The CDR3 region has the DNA TGTGCCAGCAGAGATCACAGGGTGAGCCCCTACGAGCAGTACTTC. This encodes CASRDHRVSPYEQYF.

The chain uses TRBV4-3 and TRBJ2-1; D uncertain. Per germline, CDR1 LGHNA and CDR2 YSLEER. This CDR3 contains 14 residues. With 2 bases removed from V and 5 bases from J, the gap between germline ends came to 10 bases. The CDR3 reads CASSQRVRDNEQFF. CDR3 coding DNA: TGCGCCAGCAGCCAACGAGTCAGAGACAATGAGCAGTTCTTC.

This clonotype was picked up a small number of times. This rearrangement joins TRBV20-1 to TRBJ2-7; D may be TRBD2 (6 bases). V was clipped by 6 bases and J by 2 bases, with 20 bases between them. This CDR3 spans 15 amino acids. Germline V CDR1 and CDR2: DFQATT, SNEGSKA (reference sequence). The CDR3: CSASPTRWDPYEQYF. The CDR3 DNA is TGCAGTGCGAGCCCGACTAGGTGGGATCCCTACGAGCAGTACTTC.

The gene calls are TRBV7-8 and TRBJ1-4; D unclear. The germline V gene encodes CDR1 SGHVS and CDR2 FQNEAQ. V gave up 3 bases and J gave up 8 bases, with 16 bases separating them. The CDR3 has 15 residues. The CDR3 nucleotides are TGTGCCAGCAGCTTGTCCAGTTCAACTTGGGAAAAACTGTTTTTT. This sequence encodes CASSLSSSTWEKLFF.

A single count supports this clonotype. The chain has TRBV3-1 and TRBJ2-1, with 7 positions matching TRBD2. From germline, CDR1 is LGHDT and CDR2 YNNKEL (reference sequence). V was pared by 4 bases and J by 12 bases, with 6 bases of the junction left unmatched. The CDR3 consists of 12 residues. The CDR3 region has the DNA TGTGCCAGCAGCCGCCCGGGAGGTGGGCAGTTCTTC. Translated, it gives CASSRPGGGQFF.

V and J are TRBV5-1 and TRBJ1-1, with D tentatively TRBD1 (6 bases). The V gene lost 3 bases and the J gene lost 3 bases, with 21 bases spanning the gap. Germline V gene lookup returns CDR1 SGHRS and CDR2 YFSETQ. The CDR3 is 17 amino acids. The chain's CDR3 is CASSSGRTAGTDTEAFF. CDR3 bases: TGCGCCAGCAGCTCGGGACGGACAGCAGGGACCGACACTGAAGCTTTCTTT.

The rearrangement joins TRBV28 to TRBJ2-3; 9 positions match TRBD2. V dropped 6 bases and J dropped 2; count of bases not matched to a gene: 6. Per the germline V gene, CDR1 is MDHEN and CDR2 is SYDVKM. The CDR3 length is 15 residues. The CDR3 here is CASSSTSGLTDTQYF. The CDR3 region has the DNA TGTGCCAGCAGCTCGACTAGCGGACTCACAGATACGCAGTATTTT.

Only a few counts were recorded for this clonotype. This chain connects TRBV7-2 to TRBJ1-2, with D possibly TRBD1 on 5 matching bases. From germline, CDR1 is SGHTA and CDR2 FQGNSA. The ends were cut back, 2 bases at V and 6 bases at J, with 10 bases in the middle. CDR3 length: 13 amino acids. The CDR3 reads CASSLTKDNGYTF. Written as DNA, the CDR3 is TGTGCCAGCAGCTTAACGAAGGACAATGGCTACACCTTC. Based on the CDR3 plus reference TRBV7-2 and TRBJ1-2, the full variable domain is GAGVSQSPSNKVTEKGKDVELRCDPISGHTALYWYRQSLGQGLEFLIYFQGNSAPDKSGLPSDRFSAERTGGSVSTLTIQRTQQEDSAVYLCASSLTKDNGYTFGSGTRLTVV.

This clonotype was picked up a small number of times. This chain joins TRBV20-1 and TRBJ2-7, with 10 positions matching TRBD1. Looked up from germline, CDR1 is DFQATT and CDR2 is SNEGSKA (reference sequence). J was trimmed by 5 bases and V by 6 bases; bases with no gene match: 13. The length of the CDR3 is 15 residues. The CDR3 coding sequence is TGCAGTGCCCAGACAGGGGGCAGTGGAATAGACGAGCAGTACTTC. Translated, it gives CSAQTGGSGIDEQYF.

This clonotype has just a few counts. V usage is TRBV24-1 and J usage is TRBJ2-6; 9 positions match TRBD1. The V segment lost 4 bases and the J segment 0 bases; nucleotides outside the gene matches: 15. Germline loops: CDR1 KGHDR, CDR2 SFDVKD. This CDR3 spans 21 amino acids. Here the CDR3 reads CATSDANPVGQGPSGANVLTF. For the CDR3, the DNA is TGTGCCACCAGTGACGCAAACCCGGTGGGACAGGGACCCTCTGGGGCCAACGTCCTGACTTTC.

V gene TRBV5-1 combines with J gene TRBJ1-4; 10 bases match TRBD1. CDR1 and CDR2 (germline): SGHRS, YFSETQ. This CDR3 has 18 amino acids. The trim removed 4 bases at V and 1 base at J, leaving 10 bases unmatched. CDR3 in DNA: TGCGCCAGCAGCACGGCCGGGACAGGGGCTTTAACTAATGAAAAACTGTTTTTT. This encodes CASSTAGTGALTNEKLFF.